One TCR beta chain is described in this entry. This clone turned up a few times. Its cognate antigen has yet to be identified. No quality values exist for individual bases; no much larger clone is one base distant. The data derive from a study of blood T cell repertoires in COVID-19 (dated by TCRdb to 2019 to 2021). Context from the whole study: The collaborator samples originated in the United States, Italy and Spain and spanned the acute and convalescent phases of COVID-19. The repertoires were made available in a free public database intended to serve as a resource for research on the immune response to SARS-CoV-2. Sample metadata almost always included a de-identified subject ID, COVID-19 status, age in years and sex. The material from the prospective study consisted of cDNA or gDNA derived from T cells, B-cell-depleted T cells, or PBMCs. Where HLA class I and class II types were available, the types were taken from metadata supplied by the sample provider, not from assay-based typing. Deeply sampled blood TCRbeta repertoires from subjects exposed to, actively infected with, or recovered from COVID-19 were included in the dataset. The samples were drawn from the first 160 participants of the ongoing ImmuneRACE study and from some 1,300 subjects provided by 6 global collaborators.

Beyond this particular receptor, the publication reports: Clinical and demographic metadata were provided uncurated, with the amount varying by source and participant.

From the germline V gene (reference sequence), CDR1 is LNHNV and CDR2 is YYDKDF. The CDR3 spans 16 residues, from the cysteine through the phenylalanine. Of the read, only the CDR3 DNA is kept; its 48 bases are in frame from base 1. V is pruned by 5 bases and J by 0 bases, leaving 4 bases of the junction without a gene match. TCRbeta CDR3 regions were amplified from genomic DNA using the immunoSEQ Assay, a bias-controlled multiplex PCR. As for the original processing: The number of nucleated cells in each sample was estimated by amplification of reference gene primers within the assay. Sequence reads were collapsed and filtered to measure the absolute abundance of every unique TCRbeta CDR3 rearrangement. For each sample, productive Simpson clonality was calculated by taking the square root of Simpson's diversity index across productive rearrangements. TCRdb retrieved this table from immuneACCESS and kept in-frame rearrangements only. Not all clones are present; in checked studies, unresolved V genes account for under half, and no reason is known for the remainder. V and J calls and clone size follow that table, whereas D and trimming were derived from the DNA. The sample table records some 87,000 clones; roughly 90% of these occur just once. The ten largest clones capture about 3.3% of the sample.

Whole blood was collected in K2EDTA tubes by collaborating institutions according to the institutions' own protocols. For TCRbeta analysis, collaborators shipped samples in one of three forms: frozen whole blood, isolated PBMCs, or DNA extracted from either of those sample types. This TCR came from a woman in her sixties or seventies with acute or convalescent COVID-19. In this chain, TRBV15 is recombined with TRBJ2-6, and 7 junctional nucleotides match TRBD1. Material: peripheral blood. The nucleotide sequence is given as TGTGCCACCAGCGGGACAGCCTACTCTGGGGCCAACGTCCTGACTTTC. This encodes CATSGTAYSGANVLTF. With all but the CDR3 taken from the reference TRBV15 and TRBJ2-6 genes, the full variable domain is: DAMVIQNPRYQVTQFGKPVTLSCSQTLNHNVMYWYQQKSSQAPKLLFHYYDKDFNNEADTPDNFQSRRPNTSFCFLDIRSPGLGDTAMYLCATSGTAYSGANVLTFGAGSRLTVL.